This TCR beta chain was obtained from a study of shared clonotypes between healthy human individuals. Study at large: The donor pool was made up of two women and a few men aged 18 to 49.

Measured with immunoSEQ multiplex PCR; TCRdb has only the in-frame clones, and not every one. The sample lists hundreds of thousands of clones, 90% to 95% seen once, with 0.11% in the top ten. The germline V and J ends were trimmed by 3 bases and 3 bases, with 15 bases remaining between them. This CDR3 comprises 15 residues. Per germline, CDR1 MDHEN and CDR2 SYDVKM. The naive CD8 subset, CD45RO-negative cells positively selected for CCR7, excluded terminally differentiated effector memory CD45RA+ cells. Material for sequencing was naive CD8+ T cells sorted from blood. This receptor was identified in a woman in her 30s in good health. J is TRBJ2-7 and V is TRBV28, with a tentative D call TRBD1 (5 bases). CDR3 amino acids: CASSFSGQGIYEQYF. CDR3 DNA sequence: TGTGCCAGCAGTTTTAGTGGGCAGGGAATCTACGAGCAGTACTTC.